Listed below are T cell receptor beta chains from one sample, sequenced in a study of blood T cell repertoires in COVID-19. Assay used: immunoSEQ multiplex PCR; TCRdb lists only in-frame clones, some missing. The sample holds about 51,000 clones, 75% to 90% seen once. The source material was peripheral blood. The receptors originated from a man in his 60s with acute or convalescent COVID-19. Both conserved end residues are part of each CDR3. The D gene is left open where the match is weak. Some rows have no size entry. The others give once, few or many, or a class for an expanded clone.

d_call	j_call	v_call	clone_size	cdr3_nt	cdr3_aa
TRBD1	TRBJ1-6	TRBV28	few	TGTGCCAGCAGTTCAGGACAGGGTGGATTGCGATCACCCCTCCACTTT	CASSSGQGGLRSPLHF
TRBD1	TRBJ1-1	TRBV27	-	TGTGCCAGCAGCCGGACAGGGGTGGGCACTGAAGCTTTCTTT	CASSRTGVGTEAFF
TRBD1	TRBJ1-1	TRBV11-2	once	TGTGCCAGCAGCTTCGCCGGGACAGGGATCGGTGGCACTGAAGCTTTCTTT	CASSFAGTGIGGTEAFF
TRBD2	TRBJ2-1	TRBV7-8	-	TGTGCCAGCAGCCCCTTCGCTCCTTCTAGCGGGGCCTACAATGAGCAGTTCTTC	CASSPFAPSSGAYNEQFF
-	TRBJ2-1	TRBV18	-	TGTGCCAGCTCCCCCGACTTCCGCAGCTCCTACAATGAGCAGTTCTTC	CASSPDFRSSYNEQFF
TRBD1	TRBJ1-2	TRBV7-9	-	TGTGCCAGCAGCGTGACGGGACAGGGGGCTTATGACTATGGCTACACCTTC	CASSVTGQGAYDYGYTF
TRBD2	TRBJ2-2	TRBV10-3	-	TGTGCCACCTTAGCGGGGACGAACACCGGGGAGCTGTTTTTT	CATLAGTNTGELFF
-	TRBJ1-2	TRBV4-3	once	TGCGCCAGCAGCCAAGATTATCCACAGTCGCTCGCTGGCTACACCTTC	CASSQDYPQSLAGYTF
-	TRBJ1-1	TRBV15	-	TGTGCCACCAGCAGAGAGTTCGGGGGCACTGAAGCTTTCTTT	CATSREFGGTEAFF
TRBD1	TRBJ1-2	TRBV19	-	TGTGCCAGTAGTGAGGCAGGGGGCTTTAAATATGGCTACACCTTC	CASSEAGGFKYGYTF
-	TRBJ2-7	TRBV7-2	-	TGTGCCAGCAGGGGGACTGACTACGAGCAGTACTTC	CASRGTDYEQYF
TRBD1	TRBJ1-5	TRBV6-5	-	TGTGCCAGCAGTTCTGGACAGGGCAGTCAGCCCCAGCATTTT	CASSSGQGSQPQHF
-	TRBJ1-5	TRBV29-1	-	TGCAGCGTTGAACCTGGAGACGGCAATCAGCCCCAGCATTTT	CSVEPGDGNQPQHF
TRBD2	TRBJ2-5	TRBV5-1	-	TGCGCCAGCAGCTTGGCGGGACTAGCGGGGGAATCAGAGACCCAGTACTTC	CASSLAGLAGESETQYF
-	TRBJ1-2	TRBV28	-	TGTGCCAGCAGTTTAAGTGGGTCTAGGTATGGCTACACCTTC	CASSLSGSRYGYTF
-	TRBJ1-1	TRBV12-3/TRBV12-4	few	TGTGCCAGCAGTAGCGACAGGATTGGCGCTTTCTTT	CASSSDRIGAFF
TRBD1	TRBJ1-6	TRBV27	-	TGTGCCAGCAGCCGCGACAGGGGGCGGTCCAATTCACCCCTCCACTTT	CASSRDRGRSNSPLHF
-	TRBJ1-4	TRBV7-9	-	TGTGCCAGCAGCTTAGATGGTCGGGGAAATGAAAAACTGTTTTTT	CASSLDGRGNEKLFF
-	TRBJ1-2	TRBV25-1	-	TGTGCCAGCACCCAGGGCGGCGGCTACACCTTC	CASTQGGGYTF
TRBD2	TRBJ2-1	TRBV24-1	once	TGTGCCACCAGTGATCCCCGGGGACTAGCGGGAGTCAATGAGCAGTTCTTC	CATSDPRGLAGVNEQFF
-	TRBJ2-5	TRBV4-2	-	TGTGCCAGCAGCCAAGACCGGGAGTTACAGACCCAGTACTTC	CASSQDRELQTQYF
TRBD1	TRBJ1-2	TRBV10-2	-	TGCGCCAGCAGTTCAACGACAGGGACCTATGGCTACACCTTC	CASSSTTGTYGYTF
TRBD2	TRBJ2-7	TRBV4-3	-	TGCGCCAGCAGCCAAGCACGCCCCACTAGCGGGGGTCCCTCCTACGAGCAGTACTTC	CASSQARPTSGGPSYEQYF
-	TRBJ1-2	TRBV13	-	TGTGCCAGCAGCGGGGCTCAGGGCTACACCTTC	CASSGAQGYTF
-	TRBJ2-5	TRBV27	-	TGTGCCAGCAGTTTAGTTAGGGGCGCGGAGACCCAGTACTTC	CASSLVRGAETQYF
-	TRBJ2-6	TRBV4-2	once	TGTGCCAGCAGCCTCGACAGCCAGTCTGGGGCCAACGTCCTGACTTTC	CASSLDSQSGANVLTF
-	TRBJ1-1	TRBV7-9	-	TGTGCCAGCAGCTTATCGGCCAGGGCGGCCACTGAAGCTTTCTTT	CASSLSARAATEAFF
-	TRBJ1-2	TRBV15	-	TGTGCCACCAGCAGAGATATGTCGGGAGGCTACACCTTC	CATSRDMSGGYTF
TRBD1	TRBJ2-1	TRBV5-4	-	TGTGCCAGCAGCTTCTATCAGGGGGTCAGCAATGAGCAGTTCTTC	CASSFYQGVSNEQFF
TRBD1	TRBJ1-6	TRBV3-1/TRBV3-2	once	TGTGCCAGCAGCCCCCGCCAGGGGGATAATTCACCCCTCCACTTT	CASSPRQGDNSPLHF
TRBD2	TRBJ2-3	TRBV29-1	-	TGCAGCGTCGCAGGACTAGCGGGAGCGGCAGATACGCAGTATTTT	CSVAGLAGAADTQYF
-	TRBJ1-2	TRBV3-1/TRBV3-2	few	TGTGCCAGCAGCCAAGATAGGGCAGGGCGCTATGGCTACACCTTC	CASSQDRAGRYGYTF
-	TRBJ1-3	TRBV5-4	-	TGTGCCAGCAGCTCCGGGGGGACTGGAAACACCATATATTTT	CASSSGGTGNTIYF
-	TRBJ1-6	TRBV5-6	-	TGTGCCGGCGAGACAGCTGGGCATAATTCACCCCTCCACTTT	CAGETAGHNSPLHF
TRBD1	TRBJ2-5	TRBV7-3	-	TGTGCCAGCAGCTATGGGACAGGGGGCACAGAGACCCAGTACTTC	CASSYGTGGTETQYF
-	TRBJ2-7	TRBV5-1	-	TGCGCCAGCAGCTTGACAGGGCTCCTGAGCTCCTACGAGCAGTACTTC	CASSLTGLLSSYEQYF